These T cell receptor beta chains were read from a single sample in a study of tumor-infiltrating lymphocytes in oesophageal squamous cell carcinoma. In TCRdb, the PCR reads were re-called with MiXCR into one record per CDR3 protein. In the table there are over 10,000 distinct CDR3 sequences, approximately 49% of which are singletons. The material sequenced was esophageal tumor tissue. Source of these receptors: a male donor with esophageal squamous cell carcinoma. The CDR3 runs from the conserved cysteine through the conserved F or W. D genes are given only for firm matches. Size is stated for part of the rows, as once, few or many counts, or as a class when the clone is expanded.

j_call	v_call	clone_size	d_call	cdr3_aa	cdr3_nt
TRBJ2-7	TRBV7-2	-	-	CASSLTYEQYF	TGTGCCAGCAGCCTCACATACGAGCAGTACTTC
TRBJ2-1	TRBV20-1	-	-	CSAGTGTINNEQFF	TGCAGTGCTGGTACCGGGACCATAAACAATGAGCAGTTCTTC
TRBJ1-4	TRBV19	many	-	CASSDNLGRGEKLFF	TGTGCCAGTAGTGACAATCTCGGACGAGGGGAAAAACTGTTTTTT
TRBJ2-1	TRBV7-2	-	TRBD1	CASSLIGTASYNEQFF	TGTGCCAGCAGCTTAATTGGGACAGCATCCTACAATGAGCAGTTCTTC
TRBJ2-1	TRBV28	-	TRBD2	CASSFGLAYEQFF	TGTGCCAGCAGTTTTGGACTAGCCTACGAACAGTTCTTC
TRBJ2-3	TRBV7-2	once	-	CASSPQSSQRTQYF	TGTGCCAGCAGCCCCCAGTCCTCCCAGCGGACGCAGTATTTT
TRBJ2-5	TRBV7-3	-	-	CASSLDWLGETQYF	TGTGCCAGCAGCTTAGACTGGCTCGGAGAGACCCAGTACTTC
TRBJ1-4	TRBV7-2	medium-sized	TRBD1	CASSKGTGSNEKLFF	TGTGCCAGCAGCAAAGGGACAGGGAGCAATGAAAAACTGTTTTTT
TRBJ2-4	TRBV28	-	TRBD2	CASSRAGGWGTQYF	TGTGCCAGCAGTCGTGCGGGGGGCTGGGGTACGCAGTACTTC
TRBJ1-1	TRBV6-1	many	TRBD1	CASRQYGDRGTEAFF	TGTGCCAGCAGGCAATATGGGGACAGGGGCACTGAAGCTTTCTTT
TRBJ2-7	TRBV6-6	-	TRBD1	CASSYSSPDRGFEQYF	TGTGCCAGCAGTTACTCGAGCCCGGACAGGGGCTTCGAGCAGTACTTC
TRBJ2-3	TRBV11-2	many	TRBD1	CASSSRPGQGRTDTQYF	TGTGCCAGCAGTTCCCGCCCGGGACAGGGACGCACAGATACGCAGTATTTT
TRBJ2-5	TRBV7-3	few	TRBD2	CASSPGTSDLETQYF	TGTGCCAGCAGCCCAGGGACTAGCGATCTCGAGACCCAGTACTTC
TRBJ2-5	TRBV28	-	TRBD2	CASSSPGTSDWETQYF	TGTGCCAGCAGTTCCCCCGGGACTAGCGATTGGGAGACCCAGTACTTC
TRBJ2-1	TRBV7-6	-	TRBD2	CASSSRLAGNEQFF	TGTGCCAGCAGCTCGCGACTAGCCGGCAATGAGCAGTTCTTC
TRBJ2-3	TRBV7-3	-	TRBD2	CASSSGLATDTQYF	TGTGCCAGCAGCTCCGGACTAGCGACAGATACGCAGTATTTT
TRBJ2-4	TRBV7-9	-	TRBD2	CASSLGQGGSKNIQYF	TGTGCCAGCAGCTTAGGGCAGGGAGGGTCCAAAAACATTCAGTACTTC
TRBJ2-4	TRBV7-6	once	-	CASSLAHTTDTQYF	TGTGCCAGCAGCTTAGCGCACACCACAGATACGCAGTACTTC
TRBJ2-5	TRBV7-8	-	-	CASSLAVNSGSQETQYF	TGTGCCAGCAGCTTAGCGGTCAATTCAGGGAGCCAAGAGACCCAGTACTTC
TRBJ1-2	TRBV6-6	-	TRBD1	CASSYGGQGAFVYGYTF	TGTGCCAGCAGTTATGGGGGACAGGGGGCCTTTGTCTATGGCTACACCTTC
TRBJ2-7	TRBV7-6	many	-	CASSSGSGQGPYEQYF	TGTGCCAGCAGCTCGGGGTCGGGGCAGGGCCCCTACGAGCAGTACTTC
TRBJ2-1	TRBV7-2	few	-	CASSPSQSLYNEQFF	TGTGCCAGCAGCCCGAGTCAGTCACTCTACAATGAGCAGTTCTTC
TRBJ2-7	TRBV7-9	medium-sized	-	CASSPLGSYEQYF	TGTGCCAGCAGCCCCTTGGGGTCCTACGAGCAGTACTTC
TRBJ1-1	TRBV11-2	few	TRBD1	CASRVRDRSSSEAFF	TGTGCCAGCAGGGTACGGGACAGGAGCTCATCGGAAGCTTTCTTT
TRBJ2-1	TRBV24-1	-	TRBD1	CATSDPSGTARNEQFF	TGTGCCACCAGTGACCCGTCCGGGACAGCTCGAAATGAGCAGTTCTTC
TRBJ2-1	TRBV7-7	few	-	CASSFPGKNEQFF	TGTGCTAGCAGCTTCCCCGGGAAAAATGAGCAGTTCTTC
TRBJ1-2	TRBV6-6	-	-	CASSYGGAVGGYTF	TGTGCCAGCAGTTATGGGGGGGCTGTTGGTGGCTACACCTTC
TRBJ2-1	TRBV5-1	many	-	CASSLERGGHNEQFF	TGCGCCAGCAGCTTGGAACGGGGCGGCCACAATGAGCAGTTCTTC
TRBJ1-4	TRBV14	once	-	CASSGQAGEKLFF	TGTGCCAGCAGCGGCCAGGCGGGGGAAAAACTGTTTTTT
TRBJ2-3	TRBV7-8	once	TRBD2	CASSLVILAGTDTQYF	TGTGCCAGCAGCTTAGTTATACTAGCGGGAACAGATACGCAGTATTTT
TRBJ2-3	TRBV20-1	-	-	CSARDGTSTDTQYF	TGCAGTGCTAGAGACGGGACTAGCACAGATACGCAGTATTTT
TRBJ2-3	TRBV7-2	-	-	CASSPPGIYKTTQYF	TGTGCCAGCAGCCCACCCGGGATTTACAAAACTACGCAGTATTTT
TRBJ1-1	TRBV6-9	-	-	CASTIDGGNTEAFF	TGTGCCAGCACTATAGACGGAGGGAACACTGAAGCTTTCTTT
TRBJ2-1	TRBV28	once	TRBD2	CASSATSGLRDEQFF	TGTGCCAGCAGTGCCACTAGCGGACTTAGGGATGAGCAGTTCTTC
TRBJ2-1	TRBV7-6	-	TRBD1	CASSPGTGYGYEQFF	TGTGCCAGCAGCCCCGGGACAGGATACGGCTACGAGCAGTTCTTC
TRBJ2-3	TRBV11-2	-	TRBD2	CASSLFGGGVTDTQYF	TGTGCCAGCAGCCTCTTTGGCGGGGGGGTGACAGATACGCAGTATTTT
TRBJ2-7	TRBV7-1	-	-	CASSQGGGNEQYF	TGTGCCAGCAGCCAGGGTGGGGGGAATGAGCAGTACTTC
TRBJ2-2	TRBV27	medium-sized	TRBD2	CAIRRTGGTGELFF	TGTGCCATCCGGCGCACGGGAGGTACCGGGGAGCTGTTTTTT
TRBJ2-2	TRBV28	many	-	CATSSGWTGELFF	TGTGCCACATCGTCTGGGTGGACCGGGGAGCTGTTTTTT
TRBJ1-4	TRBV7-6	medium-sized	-	CASSLVQGNEKLFF	TGTGCCAGCAGCTTAGTACAGGGAAACGAAAAACTGTTTTTT
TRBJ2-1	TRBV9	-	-	CASSPINGYNEQFF	TGTGCCAGCAGCCCAATTAACGGCTACAATGAGCAGTTCTTC
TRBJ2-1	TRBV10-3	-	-	CAISESPSSWIRGYYNEQFF	TGTGCCATCAGTGAGTCCCCCTCCTCCTGGATCCGAGGGTACTACAATGAGCAGTTCTTC
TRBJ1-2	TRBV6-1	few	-	CASREGYGYTF	TGTGCCAGCAGGGAGGGCTATGGCTACACCTTC
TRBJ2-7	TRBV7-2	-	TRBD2	CASSLEAGTYEQYF	TGTGCCAGCAGCTTAGAAGCGGGAACCTACGAGCAGTACTTC
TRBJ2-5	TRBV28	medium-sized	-	CASSTDSPGTQYF	TGTGCCAGCAGCACGGACAGCCCGGGAACCCAGTACTTC
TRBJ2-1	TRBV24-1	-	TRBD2	CATSDPRETGTSAFNEQFF	TGTGCCACCAGTGACCCACGAGAGACCGGGACTAGCGCCTTCAATGAGCAGTTCTTC
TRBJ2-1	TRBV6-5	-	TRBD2	CASQRSGLAGHEQFF	TGTGCCAGCCAGCGCTCCGGACTAGCGGGCCATGAGCAGTTCTTC
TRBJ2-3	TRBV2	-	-	CASRLTDTQYF	TGTGCCAGCAGACTCACAGATACGCAGTATTTT
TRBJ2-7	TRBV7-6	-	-	CASSSIRGYEQYF	TGTGCCAGCAGCTCGATCCGGGGTTACGAGCAGTACTTC
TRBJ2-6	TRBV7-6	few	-	CASSRQGLGLGANVLTF	TGTGCCAGCAGCCGACAGGGACTAGGGCTTGGGGCCAACGTCCTGACTTTC
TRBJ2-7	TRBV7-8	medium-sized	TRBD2	CASEQGLAGAYEQYF	TGTGCCAGCGAACAGGGACTAGCGGGAGCCTACGAGCAGTACTTC
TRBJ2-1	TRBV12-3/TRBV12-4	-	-	CASRPGRGDEQFF	TGTGCCAGCAGGCCGGGACGCGGAGATGAGCAGTTCTTC
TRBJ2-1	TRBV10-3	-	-	CAISGVERYNEQFF	TGTGCCATCAGTGGGGTAGAGAGGTACAATGAGCAGTTCTTC
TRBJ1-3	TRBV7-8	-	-	CASSPGGSVNTIYF	TGTGCCAGCAGCCCCGGAGGCTCTGTAAACACCATATATTTT
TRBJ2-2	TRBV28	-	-	CASSLGGAATNTGELFF	TGTGCCAGCAGTTTGGGGGGGGCCGCTACGAACACCGGGGAGCTGTTTTTT